This T cell receptor beta chain appears in the sequencing data of a study of sequential checkpoint blockade in melanoma. Study-wide context: Arm A got nivolumab then ipilimumab; arm B the reverse, 1:1. DNA from 90 to 100 pretreatment tumor samples underwent TCRβ immunosequencing. Under 25 patients had matched tumor biopsies before treatment and at week 13 after nivolumab or ipilimumab alone.

The sample's treatment: randomized to nivolumab then ipilimumab (arm A) or the reverse (arm B). No patient had prior DNA-damaging chemotherapy. Clones were sequenced by immunoSEQ multiplex PCR, and TCRdb holds only the in-frame ones, with some missing. The sample lists about 22,000 clones; under 30% were seen once. V gave up 5 bases and J gave up 1 base; unmatched junction bases: 4. CDR3 length: 14 residues. Per germline, CDR1 MNHGY and CDR2 SAAAGT. The TCR was taken from a human donor with melanoma. The genes are TRBV6-8 and TRBJ1-1; 7 bases fit TRBD1. The sequences come from tumor tissue (inferred from file names), collected from a patient given nivolumab and ipilimumab in sequence. The CDR3 reads CASSKRTGNTEAFF. CDR3 bases: TGTGCCAGCAGTAAAAGGACAGGGAACACTGAAGCTTTCTTT.